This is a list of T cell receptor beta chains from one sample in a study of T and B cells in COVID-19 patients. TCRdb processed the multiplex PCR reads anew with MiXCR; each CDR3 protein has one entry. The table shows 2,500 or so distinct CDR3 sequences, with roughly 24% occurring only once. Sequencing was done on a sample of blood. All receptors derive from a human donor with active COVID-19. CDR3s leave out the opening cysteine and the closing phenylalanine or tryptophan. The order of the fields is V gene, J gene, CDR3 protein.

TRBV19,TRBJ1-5,ASGLRQGGDQPQH
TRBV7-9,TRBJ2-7,ASSFRGQGDYEQY
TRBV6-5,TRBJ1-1,ASSYQGSTEAF
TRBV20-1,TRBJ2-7,SARDTGTGGEEQY
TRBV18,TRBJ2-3,ASSPLLGRSTDTQY
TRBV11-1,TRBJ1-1,ASSLGRGSAEAF
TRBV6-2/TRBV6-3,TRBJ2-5,ASSYQNLAETQY
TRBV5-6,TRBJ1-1,AWGRSTDEAF
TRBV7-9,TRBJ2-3,ASSPGLAGARTDTQY
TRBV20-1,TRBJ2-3,SARDLRESPADTQY
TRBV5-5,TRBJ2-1,ASSSPVQASNEQF
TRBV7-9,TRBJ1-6,ASRRDTVDSPLH
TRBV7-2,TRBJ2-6,ASSLYRDRTGANVLT
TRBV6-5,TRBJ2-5,ASSYGRNQETQY
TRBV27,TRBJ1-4,ASSYRTGGNEKLF
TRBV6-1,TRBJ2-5,ASSEAGGTFQETQY
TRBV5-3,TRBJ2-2,ASSLGGSTGELF
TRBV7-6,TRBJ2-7,ASSGRLTSGISSYEQY
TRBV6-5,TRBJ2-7,ASSYPTSGGYEQY
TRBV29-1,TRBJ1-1,SVSLDRGRPEAF